Listed here are 10 T cell receptor beta chains from one sample, sequenced in a study of cytomegalovirus exposure and HLA in healthy donors. The PCR had 60 Vbeta and 13 Jbeta primers. Repertoires were generated with immunoSEQ multiplex PCR, while TCRdb's copy carries only in-frame clones and drops some. The sample consists of some 110,000 clones, 81% of them appearing once. Source material: PBMCs. These TCRs come from a woman aged 25-40 years in good health and CMV-seronegative.

The V and J genes are TRBV4-1 and TRBJ1-2; possibly TRBD1 for D (5 bases). CDR3 size: 14 residues. Trimming took off 1 base at V and 3 bases at J, with 9 bases between the two ends. The germline CDR1 and CDR2 sequences are MGHRA and YSYEKL. The CDR3, as DNA: TGCGCCAGCAGCCAAGTTTGGGGGGACTATGGCTACACCTTC. Its translation: CASSQVWGDYGYTF.

The table lists this clone with a few counts. The genes are TRBV27 and TRBJ2-1, with 8 bases fitting TRBD1. The V gene end was trimmed by 8 bases and the J gene end by 1 base; junction bases not matched to a gene: 10. CDR3 length equals 16 residues. In germline, CDR1 is MNHEY, CDR2 SMNVEV (reference sequence). The CDR3: CASVPADRVSYNEQFF. DNA of the CDR3: TGTGCCAGCGTGCCCGCGGACAGGGTATCCTACAATGAGCAGTTCTTC.

The chain combines TRBV28 with TRBJ2-5, with D tentatively TRBD2 (5 bases). The V and J ends lost 3 bases and 7 bases respectively, with 12 bases between them. This CDR3 region has 13 residues. CDR1 and CDR2 (germline): MDHEN, SYDVKM. CDR3 DNA sequence: TGTGCCAGCAGTTTCAGTGGAGAGGGGACCCAGTACTTC. Residues: CASSFSGEGTQYF.

The chain is built from TRBV25-1 and TRBJ2-7; unclear D gene. V was clipped by 4 bases and J by 3 bases, with 4 bases between them. The CDR3 is 11 amino acids. Per the germline V gene, CDR1 is MGHDK and CDR2 is SYGVNS. CDR3 sequence: CASSALYEQYF. In DNA form, the CDR3 reads TGTGCCAGCAGTGCCCTCTACGAGCAGTACTTC.

This clone was counted between two and nine times. The J gene is TRBJ2-6, the V gene TRBV9; maybe TRBD1 (5 bases). The CDR3 contains 18 residues. Germline assignment: CDR1 SGDLS and CDR2 YYNGEE. V was trimmed by 8 bases and J by 0 bases, leaving 21 bases between them. CDR3 sequence: CARRSWGRQYSGANVLTF. The CDR3 coding sequence is TGTGCCAGGAGGTCCTGGGGAAGACAGTACTCTGGGGCCAACGTCCTGACTTTC.

This clone showed up just a few times. The chain has TRBV7-9 and TRBJ2-3; 11 nucleotides align to TRBD2. CDR1 is SEHNR and CDR2 is FQNEAQ in the germline V gene (reference sequence). After removal of 2 bases from V and 4 bases from J, the junction contained 2 bases not matched to a gene. CDR3 length equals 15 residues. The CDR3 is CASSLTLAGADTQYF. The CDR3 DNA reads as TGTGCCAGCAGCTTAACACTAGCGGGAGCAGATACGCAGTATTTT.

This clone was observed a handful of times. This rearrangement joins TRBV7-9 to TRBJ2-5; TRBD2 is a possible D gene (6 bases). The CDR3 has 15 amino acids. Deletions cut 4 bases from V and 1 base from J, with 13 bases between. CDR1 is SEHNR, CDR2 FQNEAQ, per germline (reference sequence). Here the CDR3 DNA reads TGTGCCAGCAGCTCCCGACTAGAAACCCAAGAGACCCAGTACTTC. This translates into CASSSRLETQETQYF.

The chain is built from TRBV6-1 and TRBJ2-5; TRBD2 might be the D (5 bases). Looked up from germline, CDR1 is MNHNS and CDR2 is SASEGT. The CDR3 extends over 14 amino acids. V was pared by 2 bases and J by 5 bases, with 12 bases between. The CDR3 loop reads CASSELGERETQYF. The CDR3 region has the DNA TGTGCCAGCAGTGAATTGGGAGAGCGGGAGACCCAGTACTTC.

The chain recombines TRBV10-2 with TRBJ2-2; possibly TRBD2 for D (7 bases). Germline V gene sequence: CDR1 WSHSY, CDR2 SAAADI. The CDR3 contains 14 residues. Trimming pared 10 bases from V and 7 bases from J, leaving 19 bases between. The CDR3 sequence: CATVLGGAVGELFF. The DNA for the CDR3 is TGCGCCACCGTACTAGGGGGGGCCGTCGGGGAGCTGTTTTTT.

V and J are TRBV5-1 and TRBJ1-4; 9 positions match TRBD1. The V gene's germline CDR1 is SGHRS and CDR2 YFSETQ. Trimming took 2 bases from V and 7 from J; bases not matched to a gene: 0. The CDR3 totals 13 residues. The CDR3 bases are TGCGCCAGCAGCTTACAGGGGGCTGAAAAACTGTTTTTT. This codes for CASSLQGAEKLFF.